This T cell receptor (beta chain) comes out of a study of blood T cell repertoires in COVID-19. Assay used: immunoSEQ multiplex PCR; TCRdb lists only in-frame clones, some missing. The table includes under 80,000 clones, about 80% detected once. The CDR3 consists of 18 residues. The germline V gene has CDR1 KGHDR and CDR2 SFDVKD. The V segment lost 3 bases and the J segment 4 bases; nucleotides outside the gene matches: 15. J is TRBJ2-3 and V is TRBV24-1, with 7 positions matching TRBD2. Sequences were obtained from peripheral blood. This receptor was taken from a woman aged 60-75 years with acute or convalescent COVID-19. The CDR3 region is CATSDIPWTRGSPDTQYF. The CDR3 nucleotides read TGTGCCACCAGTGATATCCCTTGGACTAGAGGGTCTCCAGATACGCAGTATTTT.